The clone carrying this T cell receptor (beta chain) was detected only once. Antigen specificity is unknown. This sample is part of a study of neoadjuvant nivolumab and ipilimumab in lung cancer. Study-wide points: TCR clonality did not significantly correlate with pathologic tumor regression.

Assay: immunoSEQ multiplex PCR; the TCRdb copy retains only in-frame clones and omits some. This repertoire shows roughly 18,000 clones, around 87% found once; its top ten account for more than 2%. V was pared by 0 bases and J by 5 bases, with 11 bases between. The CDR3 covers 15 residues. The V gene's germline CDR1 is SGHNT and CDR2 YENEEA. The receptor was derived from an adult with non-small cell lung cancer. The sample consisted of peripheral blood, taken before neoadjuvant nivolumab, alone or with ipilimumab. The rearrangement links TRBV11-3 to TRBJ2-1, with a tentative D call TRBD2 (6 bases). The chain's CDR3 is CASSLEGGKNNEQFF. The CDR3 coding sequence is TGTGCCAGCAGCTTAGAAGGCGGGAAGAACAATGAGCAGTTCTTC.